These 12 T cell receptor beta chains share one sample of origin, sequenced in a study of blood T cell repertoires in COVID-19. Sequencing used immunoSEQ multiplex PCR; TCRdb keeps in-frame clones, though not all of them. In the table there are about 280,000 clones, 88% of which are singletons. Sequenced material: peripheral blood. The receptors stem from a man aged 18-30 years with active or convalescent COVID-19.

The V and J genes are TRBV29-1 and TRBJ2-1; 11 bases align to TRBD2. J lost 3 bases, V lost 5 bases, and 6 bases had no gene match. The CDR3 covers 15 residues. Germline values: CDR1 SQVTM, CDR2 ANQGSEA. CDR3 DNA: TGCAGCGTTCCACTAGCGGGGGACCTCTACAATGAGCAGTTCTTC. This sequence encodes CSVPLAGDLYNEQFF.

The rearrangement uses TRBV4-1 and TRBJ1-1; 7 positions match TRBD1. J lost 2 bases, V lost 6 bases, and 6 bases had no gene match. The CDR3 is 14 amino acids. The V gene's germline CDR1 is MGHRA and CDR2 YSYEKL. CDR3 region: CASRRQGLNTEAFF. The CDR3 bases are TGCGCCAGCAGAAGACAGGGCTTAAACACTGAAGCTTTCTTT.

The chain recombines TRBV3-1 (or the pseudogene TRBV3-2) with TRBJ2-3, with 14 bases matching TRBD2. The CDR3 loop spans 18 amino acids. Trimming at V came to 3 bases and at J to 4 bases, leaving 9 bases not matched to a gene. Germline assignment: CDR1 LGHDT and CDR2 YNNKEL (reference sequence). The CDR3 DNA is TGTGCCAGCAGCCAGGGGACTAGCGGGGGCACGTTGCCAGATACGCAGTATTTT. This translates into CASSQGTSGGTLPDTQYF.

This clone was seen once. This sequence joins TRBV7-8 and TRBJ1-2; D ambiguous. Germline-derived CDR1 and CDR2 are SGHVS and FQNEAQ. The CDR3 is 13 amino acids. V lost 4 bases and J lost 1, with 7 bases in between. The DNA for the CDR3 is TGTGCCAGCAGCTATAGCAGTAACTATGGCTACACCTTC. Protein: CASSYSSNYGYTF.

This chain links TRBV6-5 with TRBJ1-5, with D possibly matching TRBD1 (5 bases). Trimming shortened V by 3 bases and J by 6 bases, and 9 bases separated the two germline ends. Germline V gene sequence: CDR1 MNHEY, CDR2 SVGAGI. The CDR3 has 13 residues. The CDR3 DNA is TGTGCCAGCAGTTATGGAGGGACTCAGCCCCAGCATTTT. It translates to CASSYGGTQPQHF.

The V and J genes are TRBV25-1 and TRBJ2-1, with TRBD2 identical over 10 bases. Germline V gene data show CDR1 as MGHDK and CDR2 as SYGVNS. With V trimmed by 1 base and J by 7 bases, 7 bases remained unmatched. The CDR3 length is 16 residues. This CDR3 is CASSEFGLAGDNEQFF. CDR3 DNA: TGTGCCAGCAGTGAATTTGGCCTAGCGGGGGATAATGAGCAGTTCTTC.

V is TRBV19 and J is TRBJ1-5; 7 nucleotides agree with TRBD1. This CDR3 comprises 15 residues. Germline V gives CDR1 LNHDA, CDR2 SQIVND (reference sequence). V gave up 10 bases and J gave up 2 bases; unmatched junction bases: 11. The CDR3 DNA sequence: TGTGCCACCCTCCCCCAGGGGGGTGGCAATCAGCCCCAGCATTTT. Translated: CATLPQGGGNQPQHF.

This sequence joins TRBV29-1 and TRBJ1-2; possible D gene TRBD1, 5 bases. The CDR3 is made up of 15 amino acids. V lost 3 bases and J lost 13, with 27 bases in between. The germline gives CDR1 SQVTM, CDR2 ANQGSEA. DNA for the CDR3: TGCAGCGTTGAGGATGGCGGCGTTTTGTCACAGGATTTCACCTTC. Translating it yields CSVEDGGVLSQDFTF. Full variable domain (rest looked up from reference TRBV29-1 and TRBJ1-2): SAVISQKPSRDICQRGTSLTIQCQVDSQVTMMFWYRQQPGQSLTLIATANQGSEATYESGFVIDKFPISRPNLTFSTLTVSNMSPEDSSIYLCSVEDGGVLSQDFTFGSGTRLTVV.

The chain joins TRBV18 to TRBJ2-3; 7 bases agree with TRBD1. This CDR3 region has 17 residues. The V segment lost 0 bases and the J segment 4 bases; nucleotides outside the gene matches: 10. CDR1 and CDR2 from the germline V gene are KGHSH and LQKENI. The CDR3 region is CASSPPKTGVRPDTQYF. CDR3 nucleotide sequence: TGTGCCAGCTCACCACCGAAAACAGGGGTGAGGCCAGATACGCAGTATTTT.

The chain carries TRBV5-5 and TRBJ2-2; TRBD2 agrees at 8 bases. The germline V gene encodes CDR1 SGHKS and CDR2 YYEKEE (reference sequence). Trimming took 3 bases from V and 2 from J; bases not matched to a gene: 9. The CDR3 runs to 17 residues. The DNA of the CDR3 is TGTGCCAGCAGCTCGGACGGGACTAGTGATAACACCGGGGAGCTGTTTTTT. It is translated as CASSSDGTSDNTGELFF.

This sequence joins TRBV5-5 and TRBJ2-3; D remains unclear. The CDR3 has 14 amino acids. Germline lookup yields CDR1 SGHKS and CDR2 YYEKEE (reference sequence). With 1 base removed from V and 0 bases from J, the gap between germline ends came to 6 bases. CDR3 residues: CASSLIQSTDTQYF. In DNA, the CDR3 is TGTGCCAGCAGCTTGATACAGAGCACAGATACGCAGTATTTT. Variable domain in full (rest from reference TRBV5-5 and TRBJ2-3): DAGVTQSPTHLIKTRGQQVTLRCSPISGHKSVSWYQQVLGQGPQFIFQYYEKEERGRGNFPDRFSARQFPNYSSELNVNALLLGDSALYLCASSLIQSTDTQYFGPGTRLTVL.

The chain is built from TRBV11-2 and TRBJ1-1; D gene unclear. The V end was cut by 7 bases, the J end by 0 bases, with 21 bases between. The V gene's germline CDR1 is SGHAT and CDR2 FQNNGV. The CDR3 is 17 residues long. The CDR3, as DNA: TGTGCCAGCACCCTAGCCAGCTACTTAAATTTGAACACTGAAGCTTTCTTT. This encodes CASTLASYLNLNTEAFF.